A selection of T cell receptor beta chains follows, all from one sample in a study of blood T cell repertoires in COVID-19. Clones were sequenced by immunoSEQ multiplex PCR, and TCRdb holds only the in-frame ones, with some missing. The table records some 670,000 clones, 80% to 90% of them present only once. Material: peripheral blood. The receptors stem from a woman aged 18-35 years with acute or convalescent COVID-19. The CDR3 runs from the conserved cysteine through the conserved F or W. Fields, in order: D gene, CDR3 length, V gene, J gene, clone size, CDR3 protein, CDR3 DNA. A D gene is named only where the DNA matches it firmly. Size is omitted from some rows. Given values are once, few, many or a class for expanded clones.

.	18	TRBV9	TRBJ1-3	few	CASSVGGQPVFSGNTIYF	TGTGCCAGCAGCGTAGGAGGACAGCCCGTTTTCTCTGGAAACACCATATATTTT
TRBD1	13	TRBV10-3	TRBJ1-2	.	CAISAGQNYGYTF	TGTGCCATCAGTGCGGGACAGAACTATGGCTACACCTTC
.	15	TRBV13	TRBJ1-2	.	CASSSSGAGGYGYTF	TGTGCCAGCAGCTCGTCAGGGGCTGGGGGCTATGGCTACACCTTC
TRBD1	17	TRBV4-3	TRBJ1-2	.	CASSQDRQGALLYGYTF	TGCGCCAGCAGCCAAGATAGGCAGGGGGCCCTGCTCTATGGCTACACCTTC
.	12	TRBV29-1	TRBJ2-7	.	CSVTTETYEQYF	TGCAGCGTCACCACAGAAACCTACGAGCAGTACTTC
.	15	TRBV9	TRBJ1-2	.	CASSVGSRGEGGYTF	TGTGCCAGCAGCGTAGGGTCCCGAGGGGAGGGTGGCTACACCTTC
TRBD1	19	TRBV5-1	TRBJ2-3	.	CASTRTGQGAPRSTDTQYF	TGCGCCAGCACCCGAACCGGACAGGGGGCCCCTCGAAGCACAGATACGCAGTATTTT
.	14	TRBV5-5	TRBJ2-6	.	CASIGDSGANVLTF	TGTGCCAGCATCGGGGACTCTGGGGCCAACGTCCTGACTTTC
.	17	TRBV23-1	TRBJ1-1	.	CASPERVPGVTNTEAFF	TGCGCCAGCCCCGAAAGGGTTCCAGGGGTGACGAACACTGAAGCTTTCTTT
.	12	TRBV4-1	TRBJ1-2	.	CASSPWGGGYTF	TGCGCCAGCAGCCCTTGGGGGGGTGGCTACACCTTC
.	16	TRBV9	TRBJ2-1	.	CASSVWGGDSYNEQFF	TGTGCCAGCAGCGTATGGGGCGGGGACTCCTACAATGAGCAGTTCTTC
TRBD1	12	TRBV12-3/TRBV12-4	TRBJ1-1	.	CASGTGFTEAFF	TGTGCCAGCGGGACAGGGTTCACTGAAGCTTTCTTT
TRBD1	15	TRBV5-5	TRBJ1-2	.	CASRFEGTGGRRDTF	TGTGCCAGCAGATTCGAGGGGACAGGGGGCCGAAGAGACACCTTC
.	13	TRBV1	TRBJ2-4	.	CTSRRTDKNIQYF	TGCACCTCTAGAAGGACAGATAAAAACATTCAGTACTTC
.	14	TRBV5-1	TRBJ1-2	.	CASSLTSNVYGYTF	TGCGCCAGCAGCCTCACTAGCAATGTCTATGGCTACACCTTC
.	19	TRBV7-2	TRBJ2-3	.	CASSFFLRYEKGRGDTQYF	TGTGCCAGCAGCTTCTTCTTGAGATATGAGAAGGGGCGTGGGGATACGCAGTATTTT
.	10	TRBV5-1	TRBJ2-5	once	CASPEGTQYF	TGCGCCAGCCCCGAGGGGACCCAGTACTTC
.	12	TRBV12-3/TRBV12-4	TRBJ2-7	.	CASSSFSYEQYF	TGTGCCAGCAGCAGTTTCTCCTACGAGCAGTACTTC